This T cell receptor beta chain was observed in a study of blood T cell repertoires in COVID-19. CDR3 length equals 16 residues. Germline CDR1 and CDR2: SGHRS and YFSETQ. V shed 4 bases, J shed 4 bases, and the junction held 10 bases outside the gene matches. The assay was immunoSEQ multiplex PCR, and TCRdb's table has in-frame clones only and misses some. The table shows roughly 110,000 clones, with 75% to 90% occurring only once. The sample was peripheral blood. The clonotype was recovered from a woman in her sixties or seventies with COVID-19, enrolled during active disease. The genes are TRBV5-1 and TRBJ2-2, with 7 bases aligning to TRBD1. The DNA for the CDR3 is TGCGCCAGCAGCCCACGACAGGGAAGGGGCACCGGGGAGCTGTTTTTT. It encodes CASSPRQGRGTGELFF.